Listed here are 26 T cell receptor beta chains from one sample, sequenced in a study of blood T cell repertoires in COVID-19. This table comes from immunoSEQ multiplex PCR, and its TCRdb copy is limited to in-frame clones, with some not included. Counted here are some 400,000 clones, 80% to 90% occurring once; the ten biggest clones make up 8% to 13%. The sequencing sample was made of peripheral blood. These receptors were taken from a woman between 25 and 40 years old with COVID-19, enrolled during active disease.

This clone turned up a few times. CDR3 sequence reads: CASRIGQGYEQYF. In DNA, the CDR3 is TGCGCCAGCCGGATTGGACAGGGCTACGAGCAGTACTTC. The rearrangement joins TRBV5-1 to TRBJ2-7; 8 positions match TRBD1. Per the germline V gene, CDR1 is SGHRS and CDR2 is YFSETQ. Germline trimming cut 7 bases from V and 3 bases from J; bases unmatched to any gene: 6. The CDR3 has 13 amino acids.

In DNA form, the CDR3 reads TGTGCCAGCAGCTTAGCTGGACTAGCGGTTAGCACAGATACGCAGTATTTT. Translating gives CASSLAGLAVSTDTQYF. This chain joins TRBV7-2 and TRBJ2-3; 10 nucleotides agree with TRBD2. V was clipped by 0 bases and J by 0 bases; unmatched bases: 3. CDR1 SGHTA and CDR2 FQGNSA come from the germline V gene. The CDR3 is 17 residues long. The complete variable domain, with remaining parts taken from reference TRBV7-2 and TRBJ2-3, reads GAGVSQSPSNKVTEKGKDVELRCDPISGHTALYWYRQSLGQGLEFLIYFQGNSAPDKSGLPSDRFSAERTGGSVSTLTIQRTQQEDSAVYLCASSLAGLAVSTDTQYFGPGTRLTVL.

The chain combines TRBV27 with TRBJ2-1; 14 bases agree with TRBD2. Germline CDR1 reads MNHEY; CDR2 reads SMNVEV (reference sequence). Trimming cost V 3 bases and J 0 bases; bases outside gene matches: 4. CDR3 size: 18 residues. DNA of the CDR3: TGTGCCAGCAGTTTCGGACTAGCGGGAGGAAGCTCCTACAATGAGCAGTTCTTC. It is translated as CASSFGLAGGSSYNEQFF.

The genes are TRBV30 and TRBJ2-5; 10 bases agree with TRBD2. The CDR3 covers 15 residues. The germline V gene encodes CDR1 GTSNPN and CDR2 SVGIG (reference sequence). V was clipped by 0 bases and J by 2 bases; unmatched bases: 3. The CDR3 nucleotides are TGTGCCTGGAGTGTGTCTAGCGGGAGTCAAGAGACCCAGTACTTC. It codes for CAWSVSSGSQETQYF.

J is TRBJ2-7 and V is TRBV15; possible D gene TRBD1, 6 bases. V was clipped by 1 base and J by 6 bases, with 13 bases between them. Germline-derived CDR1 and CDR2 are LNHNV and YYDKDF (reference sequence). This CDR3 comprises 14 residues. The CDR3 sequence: CATSRASQGREQYF. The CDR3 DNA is TGTGCCACCAGCAGAGCTAGCCAGGGGCGCGAGCAGTACTTC.

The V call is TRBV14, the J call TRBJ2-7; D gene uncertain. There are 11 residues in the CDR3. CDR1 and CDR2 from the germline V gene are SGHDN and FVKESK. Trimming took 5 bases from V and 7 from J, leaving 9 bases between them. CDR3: CASSVSTEQYF. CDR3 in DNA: TGTGCCAGCAGCGTGTCTACGGAGCAGTACTTC.

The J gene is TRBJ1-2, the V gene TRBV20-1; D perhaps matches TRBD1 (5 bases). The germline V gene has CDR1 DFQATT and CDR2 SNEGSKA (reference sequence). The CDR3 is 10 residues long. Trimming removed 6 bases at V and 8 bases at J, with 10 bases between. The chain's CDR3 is CSARGRGYTF. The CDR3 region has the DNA TGCAGTGCGCGGGGACGGGGCTACACCTTC.

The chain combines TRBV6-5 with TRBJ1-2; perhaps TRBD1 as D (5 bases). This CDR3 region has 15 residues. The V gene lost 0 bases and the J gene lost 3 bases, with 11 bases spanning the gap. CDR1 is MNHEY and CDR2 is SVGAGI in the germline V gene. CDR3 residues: CASSYSGGMDYGYTF. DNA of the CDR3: TGTGCCAGCAGTTACTCGGGGGGAATGGACTATGGCTACACCTTC.

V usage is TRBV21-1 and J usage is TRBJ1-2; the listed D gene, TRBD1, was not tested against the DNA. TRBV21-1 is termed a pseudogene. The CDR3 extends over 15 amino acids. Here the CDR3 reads CASSRSRGGSYGYTF. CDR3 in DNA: TGTGCCAGCAGCAGATCTAGAGGGGGCAGCTATGGCTACACCTTC.

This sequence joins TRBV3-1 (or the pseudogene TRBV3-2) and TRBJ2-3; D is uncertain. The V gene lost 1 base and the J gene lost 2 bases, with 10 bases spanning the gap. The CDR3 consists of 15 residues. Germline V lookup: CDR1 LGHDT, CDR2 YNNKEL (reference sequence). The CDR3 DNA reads TGTGCCAGCAGCCAAGTGAGATCGTCCACAGATACGCAGTATTTT. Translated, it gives CASSQVRSSTDTQYF.

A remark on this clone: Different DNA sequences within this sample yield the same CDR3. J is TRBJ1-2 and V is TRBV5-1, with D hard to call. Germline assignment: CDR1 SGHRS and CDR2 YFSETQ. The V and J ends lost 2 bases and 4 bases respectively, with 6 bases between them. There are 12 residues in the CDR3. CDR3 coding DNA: TGCGCCAGCAGCTTAGGAGGCTATGGCTACACCTTC. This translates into CASSLGGYGYTF.

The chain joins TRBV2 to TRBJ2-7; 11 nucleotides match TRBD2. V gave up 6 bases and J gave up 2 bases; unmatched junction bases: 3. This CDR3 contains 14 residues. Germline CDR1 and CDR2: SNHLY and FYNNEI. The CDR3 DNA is TGTGCCAGCAGACTAGCGGGAGACCCCTACGAGCAGTACTTC. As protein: CASRLAGDPYEQYF.

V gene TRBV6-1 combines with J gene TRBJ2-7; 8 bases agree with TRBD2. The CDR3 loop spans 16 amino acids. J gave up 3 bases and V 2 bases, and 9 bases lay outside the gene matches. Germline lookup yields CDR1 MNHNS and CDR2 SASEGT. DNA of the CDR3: TGTGCCAGCAGTGAATGGGGGGGGACTAGTCGCTACGAGCAGTACTTC. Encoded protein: CASSEWGGTSRYEQYF.

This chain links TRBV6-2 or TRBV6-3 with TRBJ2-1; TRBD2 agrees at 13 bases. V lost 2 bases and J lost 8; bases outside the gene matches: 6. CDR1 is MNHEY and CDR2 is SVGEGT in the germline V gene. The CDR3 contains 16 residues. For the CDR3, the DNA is TGTGCCAGCAGTTACGGACTAGCGGGAGAAGTCGATGAGCAGTTCTTC. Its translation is CASSYGLAGEVDEQFF.

The CDR3 coding sequence is TGTGCCAGCAGCTTCCCCGGCTACAGCGGTACCGGGGAGCTGTTTTTT. It specifies CASSFPGYSGTGELFF. The rearrangement links TRBV11-2 to TRBJ2-2, with a weak D call TRBD2 (5 bases). Trimming took off 3 bases at V and 5 bases at J, with 16 bases between the two ends. Germline V CDR1 and CDR2: SGHAT, FQNNGV. The CDR3 length is 16 residues.

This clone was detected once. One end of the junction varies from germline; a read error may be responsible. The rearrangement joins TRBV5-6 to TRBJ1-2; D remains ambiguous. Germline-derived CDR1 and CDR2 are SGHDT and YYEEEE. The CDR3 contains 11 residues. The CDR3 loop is CASSLGRTMAF. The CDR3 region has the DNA TGTGCCAGCAGCCTGGGTCGTACAATGGCCTTC.

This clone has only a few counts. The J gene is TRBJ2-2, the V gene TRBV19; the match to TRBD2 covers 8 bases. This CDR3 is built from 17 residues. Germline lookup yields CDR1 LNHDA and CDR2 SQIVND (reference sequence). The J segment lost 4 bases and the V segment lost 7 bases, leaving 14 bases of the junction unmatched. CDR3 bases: TGTGCCAGTACCCGGAGGTTGGCGGGAGGTAGCACCGGGGAGCTGTTTTTT. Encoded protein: CASTRRLAGGSTGELFF.

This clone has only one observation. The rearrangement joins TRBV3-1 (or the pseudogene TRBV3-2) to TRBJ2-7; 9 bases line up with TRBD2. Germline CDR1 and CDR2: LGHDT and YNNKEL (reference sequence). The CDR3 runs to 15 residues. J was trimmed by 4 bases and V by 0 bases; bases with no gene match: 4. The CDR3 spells CASSQEASGIYEQYF. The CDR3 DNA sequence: TGTGCCAGCAGCCAAGAGGCTAGCGGGATATACGAGCAGTACTTC.

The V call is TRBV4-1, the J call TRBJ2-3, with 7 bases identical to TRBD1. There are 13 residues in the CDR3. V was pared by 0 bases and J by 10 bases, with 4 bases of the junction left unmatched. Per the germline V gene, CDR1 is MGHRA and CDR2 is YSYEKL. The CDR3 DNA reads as TGCGCCAGCAGCCAAGATTGGGGGACAGCGCAGTATTTT. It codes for CASSQDWGTAQYF.

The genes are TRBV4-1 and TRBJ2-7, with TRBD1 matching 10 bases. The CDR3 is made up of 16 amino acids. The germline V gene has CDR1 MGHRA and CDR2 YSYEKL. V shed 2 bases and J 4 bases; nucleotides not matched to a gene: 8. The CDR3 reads CASSQNPGTGAYEQYF. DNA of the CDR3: TGCGCCAGCAGCCAAAACCCCGGGACAGGGGCGTACGAGCAGTACTTC.

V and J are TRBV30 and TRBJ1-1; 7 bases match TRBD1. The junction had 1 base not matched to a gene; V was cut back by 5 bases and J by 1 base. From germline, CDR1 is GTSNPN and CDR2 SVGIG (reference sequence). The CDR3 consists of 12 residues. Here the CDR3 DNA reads TGTGCCTGGGACAGGGAGAACACTGAAGCTTTCTTT. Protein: CAWDRENTEAFF.

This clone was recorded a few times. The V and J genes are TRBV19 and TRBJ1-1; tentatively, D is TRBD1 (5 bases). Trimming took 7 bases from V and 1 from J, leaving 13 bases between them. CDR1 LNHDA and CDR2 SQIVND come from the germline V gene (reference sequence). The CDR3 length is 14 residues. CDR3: CASTESQGNTEAFF. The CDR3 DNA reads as TGTGCCAGTACCGAGTCTCAGGGGAACACTGAAGCTTTCTTT.

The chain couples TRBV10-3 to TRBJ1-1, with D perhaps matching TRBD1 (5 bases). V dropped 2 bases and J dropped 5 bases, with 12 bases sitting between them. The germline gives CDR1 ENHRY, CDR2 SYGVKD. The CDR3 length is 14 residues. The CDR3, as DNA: TGTGCCATCAGTGAGCCAAGACAGTATACTGAAGCTTTCTTT. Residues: CAISEPRQYTEAFF.

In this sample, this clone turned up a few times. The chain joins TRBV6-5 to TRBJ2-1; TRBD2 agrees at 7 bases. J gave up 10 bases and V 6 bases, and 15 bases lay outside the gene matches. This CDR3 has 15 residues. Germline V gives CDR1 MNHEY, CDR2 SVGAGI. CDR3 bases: TGTGCCAGCAGAAACCCCCTCGCACTAGCGACCGAGCAGTTCTTC. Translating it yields CASRNPLALATEQFF.

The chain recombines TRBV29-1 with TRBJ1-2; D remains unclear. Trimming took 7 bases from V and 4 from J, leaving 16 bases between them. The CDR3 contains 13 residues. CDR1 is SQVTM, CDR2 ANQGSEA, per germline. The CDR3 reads CSAKPGATYGYTF. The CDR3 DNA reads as TGCAGCGCTAAACCGGGAGCTACCTATGGCTACACCTTC.

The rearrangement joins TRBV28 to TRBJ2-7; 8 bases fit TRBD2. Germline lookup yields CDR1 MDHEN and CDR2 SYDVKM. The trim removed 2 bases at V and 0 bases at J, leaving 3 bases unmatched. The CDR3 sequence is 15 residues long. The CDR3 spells CASSLSLAGSYEQYF. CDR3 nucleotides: TGTGCCAGCAGTTTAAGTCTAGCGGGCTCCTACGAGCAGTACTTC. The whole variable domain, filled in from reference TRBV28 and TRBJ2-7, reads DVKVTQSSRYLVKRTGEKVFLECVQDMDHENMFWYRQDPGLGLRLIYFSYDVKMKEKGDIPEGYSVSREKKERFSLILESASTNQTSMYLCASSLSLAGSYEQYFGPGTRLTVT.